The 3 T cell receptor beta chains below all came from one sample that was sequenced in a study of shared clonotypes between healthy human individuals. TCRdb keeps only in-frame clones here, not all; method: immunoSEQ multiplex PCR. Among some 2,100,000 clones listed, 95% were seen once. The sample was naive CD4+ T cells sorted from blood. Subset noted: CD45RA+ positively selected. The receptors derive from a man between 18 and 29 years old in good health.

V and J are TRBV30 and TRBJ2-6; no clear D gene. This CDR3 has 15 residues. V was clipped by 3 bases and J by 0 bases, with 9 bases between them. Per the germline V gene, CDR1 is GTSNPN and CDR2 is SVGIG (reference sequence). This CDR3 reads CAWRRFPSGANVLTF. The CDR3 region has the DNA TGTGCCTGGAGGCGCTTCCCCTCTGGGGCCAACGTCCTGACTTTC.

The chain links TRBV5-1 to TRBJ1-2; 8 bases line up with TRBD1. The CDR3 extends over 13 amino acids. V lost 6 bases, J lost 5 bases, and 6 bases stayed unmatched. Germline CDR1 reads SGHRS; CDR2 reads YFSETQ. CDR3 DNA: TGCGCCAGCACCCCGGGACAGGATTATGGCTACACCTTC. Translating gives CASTPGQDYGYTF.

For the CDR3, the DNA is TGTGCCAGCAGTTCCTACATCGCGAACACCGGGGAGCTGTTTTTT. Encoded protein: CASSSYIANTGELFF. This chain uses TRBV6-5 with TRBJ2-2, with D uncertain. Deletions cut 4 bases from V and 0 bases from J, with 9 bases between. The CDR3 length is 15 residues. Germline values: CDR1 MNHEY, CDR2 SVGAGI.